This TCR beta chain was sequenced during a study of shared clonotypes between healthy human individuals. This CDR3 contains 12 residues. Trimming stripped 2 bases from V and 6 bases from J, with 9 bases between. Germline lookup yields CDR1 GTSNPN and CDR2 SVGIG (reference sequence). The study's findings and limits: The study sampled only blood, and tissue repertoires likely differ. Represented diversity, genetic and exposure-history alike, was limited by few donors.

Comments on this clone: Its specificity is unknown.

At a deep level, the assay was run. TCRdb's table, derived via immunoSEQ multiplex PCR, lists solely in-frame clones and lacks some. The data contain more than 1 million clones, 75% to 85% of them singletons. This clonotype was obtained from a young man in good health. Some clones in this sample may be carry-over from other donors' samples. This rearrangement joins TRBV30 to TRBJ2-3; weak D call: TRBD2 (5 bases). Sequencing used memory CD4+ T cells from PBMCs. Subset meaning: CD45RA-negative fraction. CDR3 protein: CAWSPPGDTQYF. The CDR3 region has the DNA TGTGCCTGGAGTCCGCCGGGGGATACGCAGTATTTT.